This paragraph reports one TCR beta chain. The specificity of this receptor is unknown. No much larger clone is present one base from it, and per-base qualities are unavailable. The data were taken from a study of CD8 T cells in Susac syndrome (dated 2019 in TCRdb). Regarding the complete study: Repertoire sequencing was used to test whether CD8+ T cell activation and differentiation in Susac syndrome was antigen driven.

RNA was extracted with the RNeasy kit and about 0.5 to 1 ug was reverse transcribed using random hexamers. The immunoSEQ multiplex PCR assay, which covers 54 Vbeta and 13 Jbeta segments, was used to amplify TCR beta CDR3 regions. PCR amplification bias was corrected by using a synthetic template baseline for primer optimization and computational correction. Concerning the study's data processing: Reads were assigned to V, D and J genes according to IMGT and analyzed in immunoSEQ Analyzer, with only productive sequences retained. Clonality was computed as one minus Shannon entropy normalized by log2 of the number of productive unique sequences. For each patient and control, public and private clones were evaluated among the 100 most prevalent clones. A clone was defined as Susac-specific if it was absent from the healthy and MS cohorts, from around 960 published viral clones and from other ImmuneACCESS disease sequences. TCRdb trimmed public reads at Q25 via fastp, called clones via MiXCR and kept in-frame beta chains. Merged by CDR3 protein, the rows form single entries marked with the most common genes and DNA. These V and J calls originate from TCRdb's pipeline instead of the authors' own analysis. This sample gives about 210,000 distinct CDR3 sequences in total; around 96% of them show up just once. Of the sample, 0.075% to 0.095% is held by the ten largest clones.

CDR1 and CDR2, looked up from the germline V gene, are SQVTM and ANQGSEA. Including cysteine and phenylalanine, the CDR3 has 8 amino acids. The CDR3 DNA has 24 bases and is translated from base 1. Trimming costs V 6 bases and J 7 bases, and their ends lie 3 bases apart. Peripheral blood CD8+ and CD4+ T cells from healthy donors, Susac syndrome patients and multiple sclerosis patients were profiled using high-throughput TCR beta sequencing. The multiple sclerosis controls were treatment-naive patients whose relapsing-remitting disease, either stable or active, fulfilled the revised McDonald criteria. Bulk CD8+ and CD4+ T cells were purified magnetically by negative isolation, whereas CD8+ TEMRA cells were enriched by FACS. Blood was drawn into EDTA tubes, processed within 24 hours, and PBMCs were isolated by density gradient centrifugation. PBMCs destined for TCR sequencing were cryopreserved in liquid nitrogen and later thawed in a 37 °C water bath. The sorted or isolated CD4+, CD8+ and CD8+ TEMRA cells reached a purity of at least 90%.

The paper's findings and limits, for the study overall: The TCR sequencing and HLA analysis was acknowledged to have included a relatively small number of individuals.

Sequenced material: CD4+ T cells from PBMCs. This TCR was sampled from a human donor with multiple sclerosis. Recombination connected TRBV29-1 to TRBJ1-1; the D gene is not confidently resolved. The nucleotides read TGCAGCGTCCTTGAAGCTTTCTTT. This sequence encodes CSVLEAFF.